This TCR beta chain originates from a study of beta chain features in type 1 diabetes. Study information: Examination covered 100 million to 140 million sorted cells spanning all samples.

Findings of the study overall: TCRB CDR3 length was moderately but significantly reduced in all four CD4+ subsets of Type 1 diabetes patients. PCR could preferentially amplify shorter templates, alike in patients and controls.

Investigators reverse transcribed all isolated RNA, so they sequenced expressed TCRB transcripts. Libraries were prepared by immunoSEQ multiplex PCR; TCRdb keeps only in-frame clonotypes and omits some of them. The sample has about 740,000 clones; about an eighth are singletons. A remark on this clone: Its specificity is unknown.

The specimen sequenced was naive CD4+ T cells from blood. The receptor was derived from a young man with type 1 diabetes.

In DNA, the CDR3 is TGTGCCAGCAGTTCCACTGGGACCAAAAACATTCAGTACTTC. The encoded protein is CASSSTGTKNIQYF. The chain combines TRBV28 with TRBJ2-4; D unclear. The CDR3 has 14 residues. Trimming cost V 4 bases and J 2 bases, with 9 bases left between them. Per germline, CDR1 MDHEN and CDR2 SYDVKM.